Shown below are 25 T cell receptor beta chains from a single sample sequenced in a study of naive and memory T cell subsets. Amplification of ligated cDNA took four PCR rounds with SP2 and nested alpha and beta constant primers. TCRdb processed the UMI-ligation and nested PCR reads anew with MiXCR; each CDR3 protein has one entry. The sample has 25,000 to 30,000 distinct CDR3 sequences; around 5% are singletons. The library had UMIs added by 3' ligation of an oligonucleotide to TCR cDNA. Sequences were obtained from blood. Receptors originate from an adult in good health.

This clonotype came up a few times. This CDR3 is CASSLFDEGRNEAFF. The CDR3 DNA reads TGTGCCAGCAGCTTATTCGATGAGGGACGGAATGAAGCTTTCTTT. This chain uses TRBV13 with TRBJ1-1, with a weak D call TRBD1 (5 bases). Trimming pared 2 bases from V and 7 bases from J, leaving 17 bases between. Per the germline V gene, CDR1 is PRHDT and CDR2 is FYEKMQ (reference sequence). This CDR3 has 15 residues.

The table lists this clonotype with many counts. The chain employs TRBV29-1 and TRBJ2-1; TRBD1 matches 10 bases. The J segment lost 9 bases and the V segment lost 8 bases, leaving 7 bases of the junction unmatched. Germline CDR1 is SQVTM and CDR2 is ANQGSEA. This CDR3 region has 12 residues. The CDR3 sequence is CSSRQGAGEQFF. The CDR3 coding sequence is TGCAGCTCAAGACAGGGGGCGGGTGAGCAGTTCTTC.

CDR3 region: CASSLVGGSGELFF. The CDR3 DNA reads as TGCGCCAGCAGCTTGGTCGGGGGCTCCGGGGAGCTGTTTTTT. The chain joins TRBV5-1 to TRBJ2-2, with D possibly being TRBD1 or TRBD2 (6 bases each). Germline V gives CDR1 SGHRS, CDR2 YFSETQ. This CDR3 is built from 14 residues. With 0 bases removed from V and 6 bases from J, the gap between germline ends came to 9 bases. Full variable domain (missing parts from reference TRBV5-1 and TRBJ2-2): KAGVTQTPRYLIKTRGQQVTLSCSPISGHRSVSWYQQTPGQGLQFLFEYFSETQRNKGNFPGRFSGRQFSNSRSEMNVSTLELGDSALYLCASSLVGGSGELFFGEGSRLTVL.

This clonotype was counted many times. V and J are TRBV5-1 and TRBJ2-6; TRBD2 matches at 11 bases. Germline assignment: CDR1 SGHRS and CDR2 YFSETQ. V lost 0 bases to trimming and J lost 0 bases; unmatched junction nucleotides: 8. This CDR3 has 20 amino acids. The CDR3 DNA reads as TGCGCCAGCAGCTTGGTCCGGGGACTAGCGGTCTTCTCTGGGGCCAACGTCCTGACTTTC. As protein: CASSLVRGLAVFSGANVLTF.

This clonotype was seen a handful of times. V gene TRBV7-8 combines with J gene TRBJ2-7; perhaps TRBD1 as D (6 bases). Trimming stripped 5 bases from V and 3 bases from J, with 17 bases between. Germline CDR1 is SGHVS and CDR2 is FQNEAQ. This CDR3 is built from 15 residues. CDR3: CASSAEPGHNYEQYF. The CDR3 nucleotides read TGTGCCAGCAGCGCAGAACCGGGACACAACTACGAGCAGTACTTC. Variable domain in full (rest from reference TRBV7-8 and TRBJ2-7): GAGVSQSPRYKVAKRGQDVALRCDPISGHVSLFWYQQALGQGPEFLTYFQNEAQLDKSGLPSDRFFAERPEGSVSTLKIQRTQQEDSAVYLCASSAEPGHNYEQYFGPGTRLTVT.

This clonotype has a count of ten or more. CDR3 DNA sequence: TGCGCCAGCAGCCACCTCAACCCCGGGACGAGTCATTCACCCCTCCACTTT. Translated, it gives CASSHLNPGTSHSPLHF. This chain uses TRBV4-1 with TRBJ1-6; TRBD1 might be the D (5 bases). This CDR3 spans 17 amino acids. CDR1 and CDR2 from the germline V gene are MGHRA and YSYEKL. Trimming took off 3 bases at V and 8 bases at J, with 20 bases between the two ends.

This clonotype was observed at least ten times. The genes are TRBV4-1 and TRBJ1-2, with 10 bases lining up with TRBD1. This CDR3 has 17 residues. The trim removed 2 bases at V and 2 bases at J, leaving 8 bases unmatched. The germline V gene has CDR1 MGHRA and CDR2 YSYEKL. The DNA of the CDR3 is TGCGCCAGCAGCCAAAAAGGGGGACAGGGGACAAACTATGGCTACACCTTC. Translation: CASSQKGGQGTNYGYTF.

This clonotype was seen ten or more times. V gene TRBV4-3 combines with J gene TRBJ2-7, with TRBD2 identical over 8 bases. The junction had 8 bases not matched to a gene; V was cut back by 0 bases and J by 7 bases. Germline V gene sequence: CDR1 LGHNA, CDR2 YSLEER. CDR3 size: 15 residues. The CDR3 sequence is CASSQETGGLGEQYF. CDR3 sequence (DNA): TGCGCCAGCAGCCAAGAGACGGGAGGGCTAGGGGAGCAGTACTTC.

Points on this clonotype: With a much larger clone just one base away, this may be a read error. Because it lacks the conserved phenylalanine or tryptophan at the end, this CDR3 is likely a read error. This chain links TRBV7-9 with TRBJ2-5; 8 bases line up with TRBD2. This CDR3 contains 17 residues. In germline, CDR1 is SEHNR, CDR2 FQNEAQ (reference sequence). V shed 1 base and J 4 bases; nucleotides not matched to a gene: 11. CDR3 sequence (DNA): TGTGCCAGCAGCTTAGGGAGAAAGGGACTAGAAGGAGAGACCCAGTACTTA. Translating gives CASSLGRKGLEGETQYL.

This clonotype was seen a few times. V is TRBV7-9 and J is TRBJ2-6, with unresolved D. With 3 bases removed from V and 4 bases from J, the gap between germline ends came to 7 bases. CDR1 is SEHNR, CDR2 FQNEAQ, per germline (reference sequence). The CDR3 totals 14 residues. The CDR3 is CASSLKAGANVLTF. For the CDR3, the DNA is TGTGCCAGCAGCTTGAAGGCCGGGGCCAACGTCCTGACTTTC.

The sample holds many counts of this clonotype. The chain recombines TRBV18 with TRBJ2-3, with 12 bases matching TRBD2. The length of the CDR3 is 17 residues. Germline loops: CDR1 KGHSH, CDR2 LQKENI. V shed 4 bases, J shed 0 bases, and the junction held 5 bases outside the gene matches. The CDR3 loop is CASSRIGLAGSTDTQYF. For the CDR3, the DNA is TGTGCCAGCTCACGGATCGGACTAGCGGGAAGCACAGATACGCAGTATTTT.

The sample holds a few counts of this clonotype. DNA for the CDR3: TGTGCCAGCAGTTATGGGGGCACAGGGAACACTGAAGCTTTCTTT. It encodes CASSYGGTGNTEAFF. The chain has TRBV6-2 or TRBV6-3 and TRBJ1-1, with TRBD1 as a possible D gene (6 bases). The CDR3 is 15 residues long. The V gene's germline CDR1 is MNHEY and CDR2 SVGEGT. V was shortened by 3 bases and J by 1 base, with 12 bases between the two germline ends.

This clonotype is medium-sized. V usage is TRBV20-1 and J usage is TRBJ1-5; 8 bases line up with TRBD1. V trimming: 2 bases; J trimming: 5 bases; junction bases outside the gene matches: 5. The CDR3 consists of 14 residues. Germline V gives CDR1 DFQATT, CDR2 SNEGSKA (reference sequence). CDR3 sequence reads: CSARTLQGDQPQHF. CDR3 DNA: TGCAGTGCTAGAACCTTACAGGGGGATCAGCCCCAGCATTTT.

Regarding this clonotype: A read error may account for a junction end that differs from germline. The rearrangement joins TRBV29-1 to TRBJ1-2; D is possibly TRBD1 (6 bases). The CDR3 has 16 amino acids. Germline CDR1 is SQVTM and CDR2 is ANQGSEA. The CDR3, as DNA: TGCAGCGTGAACATCCGGGACACATCTAGGGGTTATGGCGACACCTTC. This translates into CSVNIRDTSRGYGDTF.

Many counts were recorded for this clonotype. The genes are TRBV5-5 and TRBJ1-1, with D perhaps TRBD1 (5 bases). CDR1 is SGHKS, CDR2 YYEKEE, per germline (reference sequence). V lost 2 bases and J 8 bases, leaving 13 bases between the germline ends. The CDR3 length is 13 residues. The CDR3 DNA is TGTGCCAGCAGCTTTGGCGTTAGGGGAGAAGCTTTCTTT. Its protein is CASSFGVRGEAFF.

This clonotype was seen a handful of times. CDR3 in DNA: TGTGCCAGCAGCTTAAGTTTGGGGGGGAATGAGCAGTTCTTC. This codes for CASSLSLGGNEQFF. V is TRBV7-3 and J is TRBJ2-1; 7 bases map to TRBD2. CDR1 is SGHTA, CDR2 FQGTGA, per germline. Trimming took 1 base from V and 7 from J; bases not matched to a gene: 4. The CDR3 is 14 amino acids.

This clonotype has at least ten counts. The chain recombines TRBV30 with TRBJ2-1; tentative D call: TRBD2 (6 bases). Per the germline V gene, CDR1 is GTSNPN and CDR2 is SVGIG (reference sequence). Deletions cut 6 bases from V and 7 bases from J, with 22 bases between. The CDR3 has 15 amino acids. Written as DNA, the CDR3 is TGTGCCTGTCTCCGGAAGGGACTGAGGGTGAATGAGCAGTTCTTC. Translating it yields CACLRKGLRVNEQFF. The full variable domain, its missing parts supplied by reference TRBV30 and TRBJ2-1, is SQTIHQWPATLVQPVGSPLSLECTVEGTSNPNLYWYRQAAGRGLQLLFYSVGIGQISSEVPQNLSASRPQDRQFILSSKKLLLSDSGFYLCACLRKGLRVNEQFFGPGTRLTVL.

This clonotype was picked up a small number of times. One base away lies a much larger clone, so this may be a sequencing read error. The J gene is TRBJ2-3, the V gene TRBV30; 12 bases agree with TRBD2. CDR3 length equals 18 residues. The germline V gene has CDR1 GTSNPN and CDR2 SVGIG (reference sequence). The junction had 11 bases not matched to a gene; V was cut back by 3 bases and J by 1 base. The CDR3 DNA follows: TGTGCCTGGAGCCCTGGAAGGACTAGCGGGATCCGCACAGATACGCAGTATTTT. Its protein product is CAWSPGRTSGIRTDTQYF.

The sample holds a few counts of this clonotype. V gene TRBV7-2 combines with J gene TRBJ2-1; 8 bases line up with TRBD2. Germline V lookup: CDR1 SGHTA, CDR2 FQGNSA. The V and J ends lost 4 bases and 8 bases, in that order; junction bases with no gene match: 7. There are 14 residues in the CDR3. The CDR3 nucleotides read TGTGCCAGCAGCTCGGCGGGACTAGTATATGAGCAGTTCTTC. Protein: CASSSAGLVYEQFF. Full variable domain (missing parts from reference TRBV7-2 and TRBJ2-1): GAGVSQSPSNKVTEKGKDVELRCDPISGHTALYWYRQSLGQGLEFLIYFQGNSAPDKSGLPSDRFSAERTGGSVSTLTIQRTQQEDSAVYLCASSSAGLVYEQFFGPGTRLTVL.

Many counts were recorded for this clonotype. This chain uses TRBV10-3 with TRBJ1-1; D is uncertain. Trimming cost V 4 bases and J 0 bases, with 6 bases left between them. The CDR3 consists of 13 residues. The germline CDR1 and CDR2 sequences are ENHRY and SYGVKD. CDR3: CAISGGVNTEAFF. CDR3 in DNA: TGTGCCATCAGTGGGGGAGTGAACACTGAAGCTTTCTTT.

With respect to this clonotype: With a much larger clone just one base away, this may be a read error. The CDR3 DNA sequence: TGCAGTGCTAGAGCCCTACAGAGGGTGAATGAAAAACTGTTTTTT. Translated, it gives CSARALQRVNEKLFF. The rearrangement joins TRBV20-1 to TRBJ1-4; the D is unclear. The CDR3 runs 15 residues. V was shortened by 1 base and J by 5 bases, with 14 bases between the two germline ends. The germline V gene encodes CDR1 DFQATT and CDR2 SNEGSKA (reference sequence).

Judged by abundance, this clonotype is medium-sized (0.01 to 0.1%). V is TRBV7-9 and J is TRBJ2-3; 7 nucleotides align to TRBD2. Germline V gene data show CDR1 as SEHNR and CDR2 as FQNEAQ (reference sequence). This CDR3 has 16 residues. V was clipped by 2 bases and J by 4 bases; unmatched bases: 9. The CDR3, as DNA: TGTGCCAGCAGCTTATCGGCGGGAGTATCGGCAGATACGCAGTATTTT. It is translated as CASSLSAGVSADTQYF.

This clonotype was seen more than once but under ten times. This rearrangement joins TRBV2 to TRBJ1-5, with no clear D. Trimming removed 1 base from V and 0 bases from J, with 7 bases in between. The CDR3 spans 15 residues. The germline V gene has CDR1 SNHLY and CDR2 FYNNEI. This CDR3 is CASSEVNSSNQPQHF. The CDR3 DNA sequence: TGTGCCAGCAGTGAAGTAAACAGTAGCAATCAGCCCCAGCATTTT.

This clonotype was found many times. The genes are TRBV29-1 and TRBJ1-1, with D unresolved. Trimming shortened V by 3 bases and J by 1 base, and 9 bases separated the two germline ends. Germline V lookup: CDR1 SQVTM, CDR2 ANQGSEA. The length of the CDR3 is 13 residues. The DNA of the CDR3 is TGCAGCGTTGAGTCATGGCCGAACACTGAAGCTTTCTTT. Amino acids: CSVESWPNTEAFF.

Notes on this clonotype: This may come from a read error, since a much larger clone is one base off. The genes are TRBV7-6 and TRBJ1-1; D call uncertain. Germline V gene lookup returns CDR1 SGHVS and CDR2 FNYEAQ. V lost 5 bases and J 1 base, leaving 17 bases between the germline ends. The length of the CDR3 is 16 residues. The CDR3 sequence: CASSAAPEGRNTEAFF. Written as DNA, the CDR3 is TGTGCCAGCAGCGCAGCCCCAGAAGGACGGAACACTGAAGCTTTCTTT.